This is a list of T cell receptor beta chains from one sample in a study of shared T cell receptors in the human thymus. TCRdb's table, derived via immunoSEQ multiplex PCR, lists solely in-frame clones and lacks some. The sample contains hundreds of thousands of clones, approximately 87% of which appear only once. This sample also appeared in a second study, on human thymus T cells.

Sequencing was carried out using thymocytes. Source of these receptors: a boy less than two years old with a congenital heart defect. Both conserved end residues are part of each CDR3. Fields, in order: D gene, clone size, J gene, V gene, CDR3 DNA, CDR3 protein. A D gene is named only where the DNA matches it firmly. Some rows have no size entry. The others give once, few or many, or a class for an expanded clone.

d_call: TRBD1; clone_size: -; j_call: TRBJ2-7; v_call: TRBV4-3; cdr3_nt: TGCGCCAGCAGCCTTAGGACAGGCCTCTACGAGCAGTACTTC; cdr3_aa: CASSLRTGLYEQYF
d_call: -; clone_size: -; j_call: TRBJ2-1; v_call: TRBV13; cdr3_nt: TGTGCCAGCAGCCCCCGGGAATCTCCTTCAAATGAGCAGTTCTTC; cdr3_aa: CASSPRESPSNEQFF
d_call: -; clone_size: -; j_call: TRBJ2-1; v_call: TRBV5-1; cdr3_nt: TGCGCCAGCAGCTTGGCCGTAGCGGAAACATACAATGAGCAGTTCTTC; cdr3_aa: CASSLAVAETYNEQFF
d_call: -; clone_size: -; j_call: TRBJ2-7; v_call: TRBV6-6; cdr3_nt: TGTGCCAGCAGCTGGGACACCTCCTACGAGCAGTACTTC; cdr3_aa: CASSWDTSYEQYF
d_call: -; clone_size: -; j_call: TRBJ1-2; v_call: TRBV5-1; cdr3_nt: TGCGCCAGCAGCCTGGGACACCTGACTAACTATGGCTACACCTTC; cdr3_aa: CASSLGHLTNYGYTF
d_call: TRBD1; clone_size: -; j_call: TRBJ1-2; v_call: TRBV13; cdr3_nt: TGTGCCAGCAGCCCAGGAGACAGGGGCGATGGCTACACCTTC; cdr3_aa: CASSPGDRGDGYTF
d_call: TRBD1; clone_size: -; j_call: TRBJ2-7; v_call: TRBV10-3; cdr3_nt: TGTGCCAGCGCACAGGGGGGCTCCTACGAGCAGTACTTC; cdr3_aa: CASAQGGSYEQYF
d_call: TRBD2; clone_size: -; j_call: TRBJ2-7; v_call: TRBV14; cdr3_nt: TGTGCCACGAGGGCGACTAGCGGGTACGAGCAGTACTTC; cdr3_aa: CATRATSGYEQYF
d_call: TRBD2; clone_size: -; j_call: TRBJ2-1; v_call: TRBV11-3; cdr3_nt: TGTGCCAGCAGCCCAGGGACTAGCGGGAAATACAATGAGCAGTTCTTC; cdr3_aa: CASSPGTSGKYNEQFF
d_call: TRBD2; clone_size: -; j_call: TRBJ2-2; v_call: TRBV6-1; cdr3_nt: TGTGCCAGCAGTGAAAACGGATCATCTAGCGGGAGTGGACAAACCGGGGAGCTGTTTTTT; cdr3_aa: CASSENGSSSGSGQTGELFF
d_call: -; clone_size: -; j_call: TRBJ1-2; v_call: TRBV5-1; cdr3_nt: TGCGCCAGCTTTTCCCCTGGACAGCCGAACTATGGCTACACCTTC; cdr3_aa: CASFSPGQPNYGYTF
d_call: -; clone_size: few; j_call: TRBJ2-2; v_call: TRBV30; cdr3_nt: TGTGCCTGGAGGGCAGGGGGGCACGGGGAGCTGTTTTTT; cdr3_aa: CAWRAGGHGELFF
d_call: -; clone_size: -; j_call: TRBJ2-1; v_call: TRBV12-2; cdr3_nt: TGTGCAAGTCGTACCAAGAGGGGGTTAAGTAATGAGCAGTTCTTC; cdr3_aa: CASRTKRGLSNEQFF
d_call: TRBD1; clone_size: -; j_call: TRBJ2-2; v_call: TRBV30; cdr3_nt: TGTGCCTGGAGTGTTTTGGACAGGTCTAACACCGGGGAGCTGTTTTTT; cdr3_aa: CAWSVLDRSNTGELFF
d_call: -; clone_size: -; j_call: TRBJ2-7; v_call: TRBV10-1; cdr3_nt: TGCGCCAGCAGTGACCCTGACTACTACGAGCAGTACTTC; cdr3_aa: CASSDPDYYEQYF
d_call: TRBD2; clone_size: few; j_call: TRBJ2-3; v_call: TRBV5-1; cdr3_nt: TGCGCCAGCAGCGACTCTAGCGGGCATACGCAGTATTTT; cdr3_aa: CASSDSSGHTQYF
d_call: TRBD1; clone_size: once; j_call: TRBJ2-7; v_call: TRBV27; cdr3_nt: TGTGCCAGCAGACACCGGGACAGGGGTTACGAGCAGTACTTC; cdr3_aa: CASRHRDRGYEQYF
d_call: TRBD2; clone_size: -; j_call: TRBJ2-7; v_call: TRBV5-6; cdr3_nt: TGTGCCAGCAGCTTATTAGCGGGAGGGGGCTCCTACGAGCAGTACTTC; cdr3_aa: CASSLLAGGGSYEQYF
d_call: -; clone_size: -; j_call: TRBJ2-7; v_call: TRBV5-3; cdr3_nt: TGTGCCAGAAGCTCGAGGACACCCGTGAGCGAGCAGTACTTC; cdr3_aa: CARSSRTPVSEQYF
d_call: TRBD2; clone_size: -; j_call: TRBJ2-7; v_call: TRBV7-2; cdr3_nt: TGTGCCAGCATCCCGGGGCTAGCGGGAGACTACGAGCAGTACTTC; cdr3_aa: CASIPGLAGDYEQYF
d_call: -; clone_size: -; j_call: TRBJ2-4; v_call: TRBV21-1; cdr3_nt: TGTGCCAGCAGCAAAGAACGAAGGAGTTTAATAGCCAAAAACATTCAGTACTTC; cdr3_aa: CASSKERRSLIAKNIQYF
d_call: TRBD2; clone_size: -; j_call: TRBJ2-7; v_call: TRBV27; cdr3_nt: TGTGCCAGCAGTCCCAGGACTAGCGGGAGTTATGGCTACGAGCAGTACTTC; cdr3_aa: CASSPRTSGSYGYEQYF
d_call: -; clone_size: -; j_call: TRBJ1-3; v_call: TRBV28; cdr3_nt: TGTGCCAGCAGTTCCGTGGGCGTCTCTGGAAACACCATATATTTT; cdr3_aa: CASSSVGVSGNTIYF
d_call: TRBD1; clone_size: -; j_call: TRBJ1-2; v_call: TRBV29-1; cdr3_nt: TGCAGCGTTTTATCTGAACAGGGGGGAGAGGATGGCTACACCTTC; cdr3_aa: CSVLSEQGGEDGYTF
d_call: TRBD1; clone_size: -; j_call: TRBJ2-7; v_call: TRBV5-4; cdr3_nt: TGTGCCAGCAGCTCGAAAGAAACCGGGACAGGGGTACAGTACTTC; cdr3_aa: CASSSKETGTGVQYF
d_call: -; clone_size: -; j_call: TRBJ1-2; v_call: TRBV5-6; cdr3_nt: TGTGCCAGCAGCCTGCCTCAAACAGAGTCCTATGGCTACACCTTC; cdr3_aa: CASSLPQTESYGYTF
d_call: TRBD2; clone_size: -; j_call: TRBJ2-3; v_call: TRBV4-3; cdr3_nt: TGCGCCAGCAGCCAAGAAAGTTCCTCGGCGGGAGTATTGGATACGCAGTATTTT; cdr3_aa: CASSQESSSAGVLDTQYF
d_call: -; clone_size: -; j_call: TRBJ2-7; v_call: TRBV5-1; cdr3_nt: TGCGCCAGCAGCCCGGAGGGATATCGCGGAGAGGACTACGAGCAGTACTTC; cdr3_aa: CASSPEGYRGEDYEQYF
d_call: TRBD1; clone_size: -; j_call: TRBJ2-2; v_call: TRBV7-9; cdr3_nt: TGTGCCAGCAGCTTAACGGACAGGGGCCCCGGGGAGCTGTTTTTT; cdr3_aa: CASSLTDRGPGELFF
d_call: TRBD1; clone_size: once; j_call: TRBJ2-5; v_call: TRBV2; cdr3_nt: TGTGCCAGCCGTGGACAGGGGAGAGAGACCCAGTACTTC; cdr3_aa: CASRGQGRETQYF
d_call: -; clone_size: -; j_call: TRBJ2-7; v_call: TRBV14; cdr3_nt: TGTGCCAGCAGCCAGGGCGACAGGTGGGCCTACGAGCAGTACTTC; cdr3_aa: CASSQGDRWAYEQYF
d_call: -; clone_size: -; j_call: TRBJ2-7; v_call: TRBV4-1; cdr3_nt: TGCGCCAGCAGCCAACTCCTTCAGGGTAGCCCCCAGTACGAGCAGTACTTC; cdr3_aa: CASSQLLQGSPQYEQYF
d_call: -; clone_size: -; j_call: TRBJ2-7; v_call: TRBV5-6; cdr3_nt: TGTGCCAGCAGCTTGGTACGGGACAAACCTTCCTACGAGCAGTACTTC; cdr3_aa: CASSLVRDKPSYEQYF
d_call: TRBD1; clone_size: -; j_call: TRBJ2-7; v_call: TRBV10-1; cdr3_nt: TGCGCCAGCAGCGAACACAGGGACAGGTCTTCCTACGAGCAGTACTTC; cdr3_aa: CASSEHRDRSSYEQYF
d_call: -; clone_size: -; j_call: TRBJ2-5; v_call: TRBV4-3; cdr3_nt: TGCGCCAGCAGCCAAGATTGGACTACGCAAGAGACCCAGTACTTC; cdr3_aa: CASSQDWTTQETQYF
d_call: -; clone_size: -; j_call: TRBJ2-5; v_call: TRBV5-1; cdr3_nt: TGCGCCAGCAGCCTACCCGACAGGCGCCGAGAGACCCAGTACTTC; cdr3_aa: CASSLPDRRRETQYF
d_call: -; clone_size: -; j_call: TRBJ2-1; v_call: TRBV7-3; cdr3_nt: TGTGCCAGCAGCTTAAACCCCGATACCTATAGCTTCTTC; cdr3_aa: CASSLNPDTYSFF
d_call: -; clone_size: -; j_call: TRBJ2-7; v_call: TRBV27; cdr3_nt: TGTGCCAGCAGTTTATTCGGCGGATCCTCCTACGAGCAGTACTTC; cdr3_aa: CASSLFGGSSYEQYF
d_call: TRBD2; clone_size: -; j_call: TRBJ2-1; v_call: TRBV4-3; cdr3_nt: TGCGCCAGCAGCCAAGATCTAACTAGCGGTGCCTACAATGAGCAGTTCTTC; cdr3_aa: CASSQDLTSGAYNEQFF
d_call: -; clone_size: -; j_call: TRBJ2-7; v_call: TRBV10-3; cdr3_nt: TGTGCCATCAGTGACAGTAGGAGCTCCTACGAGCAGTACTTC; cdr3_aa: CAISDSRSSYEQYF
d_call: TRBD2; clone_size: -; j_call: TRBJ2-3; v_call: TRBV13; cdr3_nt: TGTGCCAGCAGCTCAGTACTAGCGGGGTCAAGCACAGATACGCAGTATTTT; cdr3_aa: CASSSVLAGSSTDTQYF
d_call: TRBD1; clone_size: -; j_call: TRBJ1-6; v_call: TRBV6-5; cdr3_nt: TGTGCCAGCAGGACAGGGGGTTCACCCCTCCACTTT; cdr3_aa: CASRTGGSPLHF
d_call: TRBD2; clone_size: -; j_call: TRBJ2-3; v_call: TRBV11-2; cdr3_nt: TGTGCCAGCAGCCCAGGGGCGGGACTAGCGACAGATACGCAGTATTTT; cdr3_aa: CASSPGAGLATDTQYF
d_call: -; clone_size: -; j_call: TRBJ2-6; v_call: TRBV14; cdr3_nt: TGTGCCAGCAGCCCACTTTCGCGCCCCGGGGCCAACGTCCTGACTTTC; cdr3_aa: CASSPLSRPGANVLTF
d_call: -; clone_size: -; j_call: TRBJ2-5; v_call: TRBV27; cdr3_nt: TGTGCCAGCAGTTTACTATACCCGGAGACCCAGTACTTC; cdr3_aa: CASSLLYPETQYF
d_call: TRBD2; clone_size: -; j_call: TRBJ2-3; v_call: TRBV9; cdr3_nt: TGTGCCAGCAGCCCTCAGACTAGCGGGAGGTCGCAGTATTTT; cdr3_aa: CASSPQTSGRSQYF
d_call: TRBD1; clone_size: -; j_call: TRBJ1-4; v_call: TRBV28; cdr3_nt: TGTGCCAGCAAGCCACGGACAGGACGAGGCCAAAAACTGTTTTTT; cdr3_aa: CASKPRTGRGQKLFF
d_call: TRBD2; clone_size: -; j_call: TRBJ2-1; v_call: TRBV5-1; cdr3_nt: TGCGCCAGCAGCGCAGGAATAGCGGGAGGGCCATTATTTAATGAGCAGTTCTTC; cdr3_aa: CASSAGIAGGPLFNEQFF
d_call: -; clone_size: -; j_call: TRBJ2-3; v_call: TRBV29-1; cdr3_nt: TGCAGCGTTGATTTTAGGGAGACACCTTCTAGCACAGATACGCAGTATTTT; cdr3_aa: CSVDFRETPSSTDTQYF
d_call: TRBD2; clone_size: -; j_call: TRBJ2-7; v_call: TRBV4-2; cdr3_nt: TGTGCCAGCAGCCAACTCCGCGGTGAGCGGGAGGGCCAGGAGCAGTACTTC; cdr3_aa: CASSQLRGEREGQEQYF
d_call: TRBD2; clone_size: -; j_call: TRBJ2-5; v_call: TRBV7-2; cdr3_nt: TGTGCCAGCAGCGCCGGGACTAGCGGCTACCAAGAGACCCAGTACTTC; cdr3_aa: CASSAGTSGYQETQYF
d_call: TRBD1; clone_size: -; j_call: TRBJ1-3; v_call: TRBV28; cdr3_nt: TGTGCCAGCAGGGTCACGGGACAGGGGGCCGGCGGAAACACCATATATTTT; cdr3_aa: CASRVTGQGAGGNTIYF
d_call: -; clone_size: -; j_call: TRBJ2-1; v_call: TRBV29-1; cdr3_nt: TGCAGCGGGGAGGGGGTCTGGAATGAGCAGTTCTTC; cdr3_aa: CSGEGVWNEQFF
d_call: TRBD2; clone_size: -; j_call: TRBJ2-1; v_call: TRBV19; cdr3_nt: TGTGCCAGTAGTATTCGGACTAGCGGACCCCCCCTCTACAATGAGCAGTTCTTC; cdr3_aa: CASSIRTSGPPLYNEQFF